The T cell receptor (beta chain) described here comes from a study of HIV-infected children after antiretroviral therapy interruption. As for treatment: PENTA 11 planned treatment interruption arm or continuous ART arm. This CDR3 has 15 amino acids. CDR1 and CDR2 (germline): ENHRY, SYGVKD. V lost 5 bases, J lost 5 bases, and 19 bases lay in between. A 3' RACE protocol on RNA, with unique molecular identifiers, produced the TCR library. In TCRdb, the 3' RACE reads were re-called with MiXCR into one record per CDR3 protein. The sample has more than 85,000 distinct CDR3 sequences, about 6.3% seen once; the top ten hold 1% to 1.3%. This clonotype was found a few times.

V is TRBV10-3 and J is TRBJ2-7; D is unresolved. The source of this sequence is a pool of human donors with HIV. Sequenced here: CD45RA+ CD4+ T cells from PBMCs, pooled from several time points, sampled from a donor given antiretroviral therapy, either interrupted or continuous. The subset: naive CD4+ CD45RA+ CD45RO- T cells. As DNA, the CDR3 is TGTGCCATCAGTAGAACCGGGCCCCTAAGCAACGAGCAGTACTTC. Amino acids: CAISRTGPLSNEQYF.